This note documents a single T cell receptor beta chain sequence. This entry belongs to a study of blood T cell repertoires in COVID-19. Study at large: The study drew acute and convalescent COVID-19 samples from the United States, Italy and Spain. In each case, the material was cDNA or gDNA derived from T cells, B-cell-depleted T cells, or PBMCs.

Enrolled during active infection, Seattle patients were then followed longitudinally. Germline V gene data show CDR1 as SNHLY and CDR2 as FYNNEI. The V end lost 6 bases, the J end lost 6 bases, and 15 bases lay between the germline ends. The CDR3 sequence is 14 residues long. Original methodology: Counts of nucleated cells, estimated from reference gene primer amplification, were obtained. Assay: immunoSEQ multiplex PCR; the TCRdb copy retains only in-frame clones and omits some. V and J calls and clone size are as listed in that table; D and trimming were resolved from the DNA. The sample lists roughly 150,000 clones, just over 90% occurring once.

The sample consisted of peripheral blood. This TCR was recovered from a woman in her fifties or sixties with COVID-19, enrolled during active disease. V gene TRBV2 combines with J gene TRBJ1-5; a possible D gene is TRBD1 (6 bases). DNA for the CDR3: TGTGCCAGCAGCGAACAGGGTAGTAGTCAGCCCCAGCATTTT. It translates to CASSEQGSSQPQHF.